These 13 T cell receptor beta chains share one sample of origin, sequenced in a study of shared clonotypes between healthy human individuals. Sequenced by immunoSEQ multiplex PCR; TCRdb stores in-frame clones only, minus some. This table has roughly 2,300,000 clones, approximately 90% appearing once. The sample taken for sequencing was naive CD4+ T cells from PBMCs. Subset of the sample: CD45RA+ positively selected. These receptors originate from a young man in good health. Some clones in this sample may be carry-over from other donors' samples.

The genes are TRBV18 and TRBJ1-1; perhaps TRBD1 as D (5 bases). Looked up from germline, CDR1 is KGHSH and CDR2 is LQKENI. Trimming took 2 bases from V and 1 from J, leaving 11 bases between them. This CDR3 has 15 residues. The CDR3 loop reads CASSPEGLTNTEAFF. CDR3 DNA sequence: TGTGCCAGCTCACCAGAGGGACTGACGAACACTGAAGCTTTCTTT.

The rearrangement links TRBV4-1 to TRBJ2-5, with D tentatively TRBD1 (5 bases). The V end lost 3 bases, the J end lost 5 bases, and 16 bases lay between the germline ends. CDR3 length: 15 amino acids. Germline loops: CDR1 MGHRA, CDR2 YSYEKL. The CDR3 nucleotides are TGCGCCAGCAGCCAGGACCGGACGTCAGGGGAGACCCAGTACTTC. Amino acid sequence: CASSQDRTSGETQYF.

The table lists this clone with a few counts. Other DNA sequences in the sample encode the same CDR3. In DNA form, the CDR3 reads TGCAGCGCCGGGGGGCGGATGAACACTGAAGCTTTCTTT. Protein sequence: CSAGGRMNTEAFF. The V call is TRBV29-1, the J call TRBJ1-1; D might be TRBD1 (6 bases). The germline CDR1 and CDR2 sequences are SQVTM and ANQGSEA. The germline V and J ends were trimmed by 7 bases and 0 bases, with 12 bases remaining between them. The CDR3 consists of 13 residues.

The J gene is TRBJ1-1, the V gene TRBV27, with D perhaps TRBD1 (5 bases). This CDR3 has 13 residues. CDR1 is MNHEY, CDR2 SMNVEV, per germline (reference sequence). Trimming removed 2 bases at V and 3 bases at J, with 7 bases between. CDR3: CASSLQGDTEAFF. The CDR3 DNA sequence: TGTGCCAGCAGTTTACAGGGTGACACTGAAGCTTTCTTT.

The chain combines TRBV27 with TRBJ1-2; D call uncertain. V gave up 0 bases and J gave up 9 bases, with 5 bases separating them. In germline, CDR1 is MNHEY, CDR2 SMNVEV (reference sequence). CDR3 length: 11 residues. The CDR3 DNA follows: TGTGCCAGCAGTTTATCTATGTGCTACACCTTC. This gives the protein CASSLSMCYTF.

This clone turned up a few times. Within the sample, other DNA sequences also encode this same CDR3. The chain employs TRBV10-3 and TRBJ1-4; 9 nucleotides agree with TRBD1. The CDR3 runs 12 residues. The junction had 1 base not matched to a gene; V was cut back by 6 bases and J by 8 bases. Germline V gene data show CDR1 as ENHRY and CDR2 as SYGVKD. The CDR3 DNA follows: TGTGCCATCAGCGGGACAGGGGAAAAACTGTTTTTT. Protein: CAISGTGEKLFF.

This chain joins TRBV28 and TRBJ2-3; TRBD1 matches at 8 bases. CDR1 MDHEN and CDR2 SYDVKM come from the germline V gene. V dropped 3 bases and J dropped 7; count of bases not matched to a gene: 9. There are 15 residues in the CDR3. CDR3 in amino acids: CASSFSWQGANTQYF. DNA for the CDR3: TGTGCCAGCAGTTTTAGTTGGCAGGGGGCAAATACGCAGTATTTT.

This clone was picked up a small number of times. J is TRBJ1-2 and V is TRBV7-2; D is unresolved. CDR1 is SGHTA, CDR2 FQGNSA, per germline. The CDR3 sequence is 13 residues long. The V and J ends lost 5 bases and 8 bases respectively, with 15 bases between them. CDR3 bases: TGTGCCAGCAGCCCCGGACTTTTGAGAGGCTACACCTTC. It specifies CASSPGLLRGYTF. Full variable domain (missing parts from reference TRBV7-2 and TRBJ1-2): GAGVSQSPSNKVTEKGKDVELRCDPISGHTALYWYRQSLGQGLEFLIYFQGNSAPDKSGLPSDRFSAERTGGSVSTLTIQRTQQEDSAVYLCASSPGLLRGYTFGSGTRLTVV.

The chain is built from TRBV2 and TRBJ2-1, with 10 bases aligning to TRBD2. The germline V gene has CDR1 SNHLY and CDR2 FYNNEI. V trimming: 5 bases; J trimming: 7 bases; junction bases outside the gene matches: 8. The CDR3 length is 15 residues. CDR3 loop: CASSLQLAGLNEQFF. In DNA, the CDR3 is TGTGCCAGCAGTCTCCAACTAGCGGGATTAAATGAGCAGTTCTTC.

The count of this clone is one. The V call is TRBV7-3, the J call TRBJ2-1; 12 bases are shared with TRBD2. The V and J ends lost 5 bases and 8 bases, in that order; junction bases with no gene match: 7. This CDR3 is built from 15 residues. CDR1 and CDR2 (germline): SGHTA, FQGTGA. The CDR3 coding sequence is TGTGCCAGCAGCCCGCCTAGCGGGAGGGTACATGAGCAGTTCTTC. Protein: CASSPPSGRVHEQFF.

The rearrangement uses TRBV14 and TRBJ2-1, with D possibly matching TRBD2 (5 bases). V was trimmed by 3 bases and J by 0 bases, leaving 12 bases between them. The CDR3 covers 16 residues. CDR1 and CDR2 (germline): SGHDN, FVKESK. The CDR3 loop is CASSHLGASSYNEQFF. The CDR3 DNA reads as TGTGCCAGCAGCCACCTGGGAGCTAGCTCCTACAATGAGCAGTTCTTC.

Concerning this clone itself: This specimen includes other DNA sequences encoding the same CDR3. The rearrangement links TRBV7-9 to TRBJ2-3, with a tentative D call TRBD1 (5 bases). Per the germline V gene, CDR1 is SEHNR and CDR2 is FQNEAQ (reference sequence). V was cut by 3 bases and J by 2 bases, with 9 bases left in between. The CDR3 runs to 14 residues. CDR3 sequence reads: CASSLGRATDTQYF. DNA of the CDR3: TGTGCCAGCAGCTTGGGCAGGGCCACAGATACGCAGTATTTT.

This clone was seen a single time. The chain carries TRBV19 and TRBJ2-7; D possibly corresponds to TRBD1 (6 bases). The CDR3 runs to 18 residues. CDR1 LNHDA and CDR2 SQIVND come from the germline V gene (reference sequence). Trimming took off 6 bases at V and 0 bases at J, with 24 bases between the two ends. In DNA, the CDR3 is TGTGCCAGTAGCAAAAAGGGTCGTGGGACACCCAGCTCCTACGAGCAGTACTTC. It codes for CASSKKGRGTPSSYEQYF.